This T cell receptor beta chain is from a study of breast tumors, draining lymph nodes, adjacent tissues. Findings of the study overall: Data fit most tumor T cells coming from lymph node, expanding in tumor.

Axillary draining lymph nodes of breast cancer patients supplied the node samples. This clonotype has just a few counts. Its antigen is not known. TCRdb used MiXCR to reprocess the multiplex PCR reads, holding one entry per CDR3 protein. The table has about 230,000 distinct CDR3 sequences, 32% seen once. The V end was cut by 4 bases, the J end by 3 bases, with 15 bases between. The CDR3 has 14 amino acids. Per the germline V gene, CDR1 is DFQATT and CDR2 is SNEGSKA (reference sequence). The specimen sequenced was axillary lymph node tissue. The J gene is TRBJ1-1, the V gene TRBV20-1, with TRBD1 as a possible D gene (6 bases). The sequence was collected from a female donor with breast cancer. Some clones in this sample may be carry-over from other donors' samples. The CDR3 nucleotides read TGCAGTGCTACACCGCCCCGGGGGCACACTGAAGCTTTCTTT. Its translation is CSATPPRGHTEAFF.